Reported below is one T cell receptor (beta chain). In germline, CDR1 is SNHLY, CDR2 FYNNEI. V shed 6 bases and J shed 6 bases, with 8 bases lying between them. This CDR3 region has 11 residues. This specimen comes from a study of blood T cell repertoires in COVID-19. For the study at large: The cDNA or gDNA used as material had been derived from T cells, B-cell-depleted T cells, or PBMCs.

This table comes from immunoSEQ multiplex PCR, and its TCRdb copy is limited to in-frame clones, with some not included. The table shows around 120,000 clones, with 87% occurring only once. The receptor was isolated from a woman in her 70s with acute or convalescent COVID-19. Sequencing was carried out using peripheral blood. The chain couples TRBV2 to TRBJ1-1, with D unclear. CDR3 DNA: TGTGCCAGCAGGATCACAGCTGAAGCTTTCTTT. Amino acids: CASRITAEAFF.